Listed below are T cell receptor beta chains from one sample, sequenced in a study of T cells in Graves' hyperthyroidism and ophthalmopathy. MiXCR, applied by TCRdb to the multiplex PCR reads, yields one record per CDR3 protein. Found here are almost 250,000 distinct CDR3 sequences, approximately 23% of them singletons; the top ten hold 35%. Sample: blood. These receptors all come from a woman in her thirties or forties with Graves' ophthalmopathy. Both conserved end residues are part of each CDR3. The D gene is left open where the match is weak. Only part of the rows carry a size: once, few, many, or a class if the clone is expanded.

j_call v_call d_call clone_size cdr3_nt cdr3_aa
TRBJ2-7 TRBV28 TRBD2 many TGTGCCAGCAGAAGCGCGTCCCGGGACTATTACGAGCAGTACTTC CASRSASRDYYEQYF
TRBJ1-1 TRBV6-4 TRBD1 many TGTGCCAGCAGCCCATCCGGGACAGGGGGCAGGAACACTGAAGCTTTCTTT CASSPSGTGGRNTEAFF
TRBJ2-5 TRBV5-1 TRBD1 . TGCGCCAGCAGCGTATTCCGGGACAGGGCCATCCAAGGGACCCAGTACTTC CASSVFRDRAIQGTQYF
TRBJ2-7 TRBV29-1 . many TGCAGCGTTGAAGAACTCTACGAGCAGTACTTC CSVEELYEQYF
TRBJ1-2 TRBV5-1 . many TGCGCCAGCAGCGTCGACAGCTATGGCTGCACCTTC CASSVDSYGCTF
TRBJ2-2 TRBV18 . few TGTGCCAGCTCACCACGACGCGTCGCGAACACCGGGGAGCTGTTTTTT CASSPRRVANTGELFF
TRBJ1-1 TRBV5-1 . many TGCGCCAGCAGCTTGGAACAGGTTACGACTGAAGCTTTCTTT CASSLEQVTTEAFF
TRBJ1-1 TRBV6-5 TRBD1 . TGTGCCAGCAGTTACTCTTCCTCAGACAGGGGGGGCTTCTTT CASSYSSSDRGGFF
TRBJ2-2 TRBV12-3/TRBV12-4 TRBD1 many TGTGCCAGCAGTTTAGGGCAGGGGGCGGGCACCGGGGAGCTGTTTTTT CASSLGQGAGTGELFF
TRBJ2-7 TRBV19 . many TGTGCCAGTAGTATCGACGGGATTTCCTACGAGCAGTACTTC CASSIDGISYEQYF
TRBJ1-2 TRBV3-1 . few TGTGCCAGCAGCCAAGATGCCGCCCGCCAAGGCTACACCTTC CASSQDAARQGYTF
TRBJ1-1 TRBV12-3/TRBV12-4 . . TGTGCCAGCAGTTTCGGGGCGGGAAACACTGAAGCTTTCTTT CASSFGAGNTEAFF
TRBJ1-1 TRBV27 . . TGTGCCAGCAGTTTACAATGGGACGGACTGAACACTGAAGCTTTCTTT CASSLQWDGLNTEAFF
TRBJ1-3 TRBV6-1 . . TGTGCCAGCAGTGGCGAAGGGGGTGGAGGAAACACCATATATTTT CASSGEGGGGNTIYF
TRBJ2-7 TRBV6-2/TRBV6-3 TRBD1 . TGTGCCAGCAGTAAGACAGGGAACCGGAACGAGCAGTACTTC CASSKTGNRNEQYF
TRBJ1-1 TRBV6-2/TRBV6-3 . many TGTGCCAGCATGGGGGGCGCATCGGAGAACACTGAAGCTTTCTTT CASMGGASENTEAFF
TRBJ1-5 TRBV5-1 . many TGCGCCAGCAGCTTTGACGGGCCCGCCAGCAATCAGCCCCAGCATTTT CASSFDGPASNQPQHF
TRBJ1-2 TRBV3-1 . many TGTGCCAGCAGCCAAGATATTGGGGGCGTCCATGGCTACACCTTC CASSQDIGGVHGYTF
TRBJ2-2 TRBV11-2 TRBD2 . TGTGCCAGCAGCCCGGGACTAGCGGGAGAAGGGGACACCGGGGAGCTGTTTTTT CASSPGLAGEGDTGELFF
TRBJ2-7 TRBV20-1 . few TGCAGTGCTAGAGATCGGTGCTACGAGCAGTACTTC CSARDRCYEQYF
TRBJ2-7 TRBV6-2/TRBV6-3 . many TGTGCCAGCAGGCGGGGCTACGAGCAGTACTTC CASRRGYEQYF
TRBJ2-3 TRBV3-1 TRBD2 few TGTGCCAGCAGCCAGACTAGCCCAGATACGCAGTATTTT CASSQTSPDTQYF
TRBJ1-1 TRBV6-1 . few TGTGCCAGCAGTCCCCCGTCCGGAGAAGGCACTGAAGCTTTCTTT CASSPPSGEGTEAFF
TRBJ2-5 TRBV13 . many TGTGCCAGCAGCTCGACCTTTGCGAGGGGGGAGACCCAGTACTTC CASSSTFARGETQYF
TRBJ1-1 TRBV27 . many TGTGCCAGCAGTTTCGGGGGGCCCGGCACTGAAGCTTTCTTT CASSFGGPGTEAFF
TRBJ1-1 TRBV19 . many TGTGCCAGTAGTGAACCAGACAAGAACACTGAAGCTTTCTTT CASSEPDKNTEAFF
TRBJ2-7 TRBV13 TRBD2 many TGTGCCAGCTCTTCTAGCGGAACCTACGAGCAGTACTTC CASSSSGTYEQYF
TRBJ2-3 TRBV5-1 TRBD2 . TGCGCCAGCAGAGCCATGGGACTAGCGGGAGTCGGGGGTAGCACAGATACGCAGTATTTT CASRAMGLAGVGGSTDTQYF
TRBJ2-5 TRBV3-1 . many TGTGCCAGCAGCCACGGCCAAGAGACCCAGTACTTC CASSHGQETQYF
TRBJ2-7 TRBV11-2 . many TGTGCCAGCAGCTTAGCAGCGACAGGTTCCTACGAGCAGTACTTC CASSLAATGSYEQYF
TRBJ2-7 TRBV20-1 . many TGCAGTGCCCTTCGACTCGCTGGCGAGCAGTACTTC CSALRLAGEQYF
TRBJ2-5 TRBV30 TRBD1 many TGTGCCTGGAGTCCCAAGGGGGCTTTGGAGACCCAGTACTTC CAWSPKGALETQYF
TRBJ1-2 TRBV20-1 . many TGCAGTGCCACCAATGACAGACAGGGCTACACCTTC CSATNDRQGYTF
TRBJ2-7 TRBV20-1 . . TGCAGTGCTAGTCGGGACTCTGTCTACGAGCAGTACTTC CSASRDSVYEQYF
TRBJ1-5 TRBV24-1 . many TGTGCCCCAATCCAAAGGGTGGAGAGCAATCAGCCCCAGCATTTT CAPIQRVESNQPQHF
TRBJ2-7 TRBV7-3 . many TGTGCCAGCAGTTTTCCCACAGGGACCTACGAGCAGTACTTC CASSFPTGTYEQYF
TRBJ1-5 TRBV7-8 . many TGTGCCAGCAGCTTAGCGTCCCGAGCGGCCCATCAGCCCCAGCATTTT CASSLASRAAHQPQHF
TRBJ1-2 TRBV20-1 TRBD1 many TGCAGTGCTAGAGATACCACAGGGGCTGAGTATGGCTACACCTTC CSARDTTGAEYGYTF
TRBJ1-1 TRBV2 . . TGTGCCAGCACCACACAGGAGAACACTGAAGCTTTCTTT CASTTQENTEAFF
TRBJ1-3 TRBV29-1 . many TGCAGCGTTGAAAGCTCTGGAAACACCATATATTTT CSVESSGNTIYF
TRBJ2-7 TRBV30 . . TGTGCCTGGAGTGTACAGGGTGGCCACGAGCAGTACTTC CAWSVQGGHEQYF
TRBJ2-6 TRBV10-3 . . TGTGCCACCGGGACCGAGAGCTCTGGGGCCAACGTCCTGACTTTC CATGTESSGANVLTF
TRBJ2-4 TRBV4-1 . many TGCGCCAGCAGCCAAGAGAGTGACATTCAGTACTTC CASSQESDIQYF
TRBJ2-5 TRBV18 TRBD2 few TGTGCCAGCTCACCACCGGGACTAGCTGGCCAAGAGACCCAGTACTTC CASSPPGLAGQETQYF
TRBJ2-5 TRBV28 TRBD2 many TGTGCCAGCAGGGGGGGGAGGGCTATCCAAGAGACCCAGTACTTC CASRGGRAIQETQYF
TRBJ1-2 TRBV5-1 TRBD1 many TGCGCCAGCAGCTTCGGACAGGGGGACTATGGCTACACCTTC CASSFGQGDYGYTF
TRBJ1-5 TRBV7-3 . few TGTGCCAGCAGCTCCTGGATAGCCAGCAATCAGCCCCAGCGTTTT CASSSWIASNQPQRF
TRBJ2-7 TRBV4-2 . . TGTGCCAGCAGCCAAGATCGGGCCAGCACCTACGAGCAGTACTTC CASSQDRASTYEQYF